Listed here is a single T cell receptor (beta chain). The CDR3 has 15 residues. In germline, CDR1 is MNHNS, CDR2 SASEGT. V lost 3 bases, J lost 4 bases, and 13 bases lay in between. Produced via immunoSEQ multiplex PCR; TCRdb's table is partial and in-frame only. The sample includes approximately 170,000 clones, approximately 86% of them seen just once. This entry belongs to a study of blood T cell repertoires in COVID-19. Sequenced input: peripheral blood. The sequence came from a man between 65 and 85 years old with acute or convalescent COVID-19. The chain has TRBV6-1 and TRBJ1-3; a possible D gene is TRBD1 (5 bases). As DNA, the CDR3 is TGTGCCAGCAGTGAGGAGGGGCGTTTAGGAAACACCATATATTTT. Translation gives CASSEEGRLGNTIYF.